The sample holds many counts of the clone carrying this T cell receptor (beta chain). Its antigen is currently unknown. Genomic DNA, serving as template, underwent TCR beta VDJ and CDR3 profiling. One entry per CDR3 protein results from TCRdb running MiXCR on the reads. The repertoire consists of 180,000 or so distinct CDR3 sequences, with 48% occurring once and the leading ten covering about 2%. V gave up 5 bases and J gave up 7 bases; unmatched junction bases: 10. There are 14 residues in the CDR3. Germline V lookup: CDR1 SEHNR, CDR2 FQNEAQ (reference sequence). This specimen belongs to a study of CD8+CD57+ T cells in acquired aplastic anemia. Whole-study results and caveats: In CD8+ cells, Simpson's diversity showed no significant difference between patients and controls. Over 25 CD8+ CDR3 sequences occurred in both the patients and the controls.

Patients chosen for sequencing had shown CD8+CD57+ cell expansion by flow cytometry. Among the patients, none had received any therapy at the time of blood sampling. The sequence came from a human donor with aplastic anemia. V usage is TRBV7-9 and J usage is TRBJ2-7; 8 bases fit TRBD1. The sequenced sample consisted of sorted CD4+, CD8+, or CD8+CD57+ T cells (not recorded which) from PBMCs. The CDR3 nucleotides read TGTGCCAGCAGCACGACAGGGGAGGTGAAGGAGCAGTACTTC. This sequence encodes CASSTTGEVKEQYF.